The 10 T cell receptor beta chains below were found in one sample sequenced in a study of cytomegalovirus exposure and HLA in healthy donors. PCR used 60 Vbeta primers and 13 Jbeta primers. Assay: immunoSEQ multiplex PCR; the TCRdb copy retains only in-frame clones and omits some. Of some 150,000 clones listed, approximately 74% are singletons. The sample was PBMCs. The receptor source for this set is a man aged 18-30 years in good health and CMV-seronegative.

The J gene is TRBJ1-1, the V gene TRBV29-1, with 7 bases that match TRBD1. The CDR3 has 11 amino acids. CDR1 and CDR2 from the germline V gene are SQVTM and ANQGSEA. With 4 bases clipped from V and 8 bases from J, the junction kept 4 bases outside the gene matches. CDR3 bases: TGCAGCGTTGTGTCGACAGGGGAAGCTTTCTTT. This encodes CSVVSTGEAFF.

This chain joins TRBV2 and TRBJ2-4, with 9 bases fitting TRBD2. The CDR3 has 14 amino acids. The J segment lost 5 bases and the V segment lost 5 bases, leaving 4 bases of the junction unmatched. Germline values: CDR1 SNHLY, CDR2 FYNNEI. The CDR3, as DNA: TGTGCCAGCAGTTTGCGGGGGGGCCAAAACATTCAGTACTTC. The encoded protein is CASSLRGGQNIQYF.

V is TRBV19 and J is TRBJ1-6; TRBD1 aligns across 7 bases. Losses at the gene ends were 6 bases for V and 5 bases for J; bases not matched to a gene: 10. The CDR3 consists of 16 residues. Germline CDR1 LNHDA, CDR2 SQIVND (reference sequence). The CDR3 coding sequence is TGTGCCAGTAGAAGGACAGGTTTATCTAATAATTCACCCCTCCACTTT. Its protein product is CASRRTGLSNNSPLHF. Together with reference TRBV19 and TRBJ1-6, the CDR3 gives the full variable domain: DGGITQSPKYLFRKEGQNVTLSCEQNLNHDAMYWYRQDPGQGLRLIYYSQIVNDFQKGDIAEGYSVSREKKESFPLTVTSAQKNPTAFYLCASRRTGLSNNSPLHFGNGTRLTVT.

The chain uses TRBV7-9 and TRBJ1-5, with D hard to call. Germline CDR1 and CDR2: SEHNR and FQNEAQ (reference sequence). The CDR3 loop spans 12 amino acids. Trimming stripped 2 bases from V and 5 bases from J, with 4 bases between. The CDR3 DNA follows: TGTGCCAGCAGCTTAACAGATCAGCCCCAGCATTTT. This gives the protein CASSLTDQPQHF.

This clone turned up a few times. J is TRBJ2-7 and V is TRBV10-3; 9 nucleotides align to TRBD1. CDR3 length equals 14 residues. CDR1 is ENHRY, CDR2 SYGVKD, per germline. V shed 1 base and J 9 bases; nucleotides not matched to a gene: 7. CDR3 residues: CAISELGQGIAQYF. CDR3 in DNA: TGTGCCATCAGTGAGTTGGGACAGGGTATTGCGCAGTACTTC.

This clone came up once. This chain links TRBV6-1 with TRBJ1-1; no reliable D call. The CDR3 covers 13 residues. Per germline, CDR1 MNHNS and CDR2 SASEGT. The germline V and J ends were trimmed by 5 bases and 7 bases, with 14 bases remaining between them. DNA of the CDR3: TGTGCCAGCAGTCCCAATACGGTCCATGAAGCTTTCTTT. Its translation: CASSPNTVHEAFF.

This chain uses TRBV5-1 with TRBJ2-3, with D tentatively TRBD1 (6 bases). Germline V CDR1 and CDR2: SGHRS, YFSETQ. The CDR3 loop spans 19 amino acids. Trimming pared 1 base from V and 3 bases from J, leaving 24 bases between. CDR3 loop: CASSLNTGYGPPRTDTQYF. The CDR3 DNA follows: TGCGCCAGCAGCTTGAATACAGGGTACGGACCTCCGAGAACAGATACGCAGTATTTT.

This rearrangement joins TRBV27 to TRBJ1-6; D remains ambiguous. CDR1 is MNHEY, CDR2 SMNVEV, per germline (reference sequence). V dropped 3 bases and J dropped 7 bases, with 13 bases sitting between them. The CDR3 runs 15 residues. Here the CDR3 reads CASSLVATGNSPLHF. The CDR3 DNA follows: TGTGCCAGCAGTTTGGTGGCCACGGGGAATTCACCCCTCCACTTT.

This clone was seen more than once but under ten times. CDR3 sequence: CASSSTYTEAFF. In DNA, the CDR3 is TGTGCCAGCAGCAGCACGTACACTGAAGCTTTCTTT. The gene calls are TRBV11-1 and TRBJ1-1; D uncertain. V lost 5 bases and J 3 bases, leaving 7 bases between the germline ends. Germline V gene lookup returns CDR1 SGHAT and CDR2 FQDESV (reference sequence). The CDR3 spans 12 residues. Variable domain in full (rest from reference TRBV11-1 and TRBJ1-1): EAEVAQSPRYKITEKSQAVAFWCDPISGHATLYWYRQILGQGPELLVQFQDESVVDDSQLPKDRFSAERLKGVDSTLKIQPAELGDSAMYLCASSSTYTEAFFGQGTRLTVV.

The chain recombines TRBV7-8 with TRBJ2-5; tentatively, D is TRBD1 (6 bases). The J call could be wrong; TRBJ2-7 is a better fit for the DNA end. The CDR3 length is 15 residues. In germline, CDR1 is SGHVS, CDR2 FQNEAQ. The CDR3: CASSLVGDTAYEQYF. The CDR3 region has the DNA TGTGCCAGCAGCTTAGTGGGGGACACAGCCTACGAGCAGTACTTC.